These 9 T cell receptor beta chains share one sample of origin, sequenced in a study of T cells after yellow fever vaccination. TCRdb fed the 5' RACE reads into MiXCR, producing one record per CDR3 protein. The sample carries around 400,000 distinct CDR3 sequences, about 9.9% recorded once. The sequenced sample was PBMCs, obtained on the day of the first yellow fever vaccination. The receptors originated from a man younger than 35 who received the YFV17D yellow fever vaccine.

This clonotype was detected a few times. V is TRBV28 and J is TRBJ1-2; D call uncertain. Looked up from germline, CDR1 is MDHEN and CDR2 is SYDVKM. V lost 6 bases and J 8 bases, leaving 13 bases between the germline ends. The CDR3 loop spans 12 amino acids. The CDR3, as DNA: TGTGCCAGCAGCTCCCAGGCGTTGGGCTACACCTTC. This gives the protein CASSSQALGYTF.

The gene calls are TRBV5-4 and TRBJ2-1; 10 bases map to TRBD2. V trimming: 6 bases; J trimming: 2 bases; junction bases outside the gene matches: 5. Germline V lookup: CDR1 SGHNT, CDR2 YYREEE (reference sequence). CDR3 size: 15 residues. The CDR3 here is CASTQLAGTYNEQFF. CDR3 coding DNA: TGTGCCAGCACCCAACTAGCGGGAACCTACAATGAGCAGTTCTTC.

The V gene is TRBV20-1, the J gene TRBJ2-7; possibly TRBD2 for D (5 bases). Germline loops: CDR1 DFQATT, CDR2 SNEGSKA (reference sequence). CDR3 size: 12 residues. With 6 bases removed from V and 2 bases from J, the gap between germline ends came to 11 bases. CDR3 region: CSASGWTYEQYF. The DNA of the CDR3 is TGCAGTGCCTCGGGGTGGACCTACGAGCAGTACTTC.

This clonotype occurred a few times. CDR3 in DNA: TGTGCCATCAGCCGGGACGGAGACGAGCAGTACGTC. Amino acid sequence: CAISRDGDEQYV. The chain has TRBV10-3 and TRBJ2-7; D tentatively reads TRBD1 or TRBD2 (5 bases each). Germline CDR1 is ENHRY and CDR2 is SYGVKD. This CDR3 has 12 amino acids. V was trimmed by 6 bases and J by 5 bases, leaving 11 bases between them.

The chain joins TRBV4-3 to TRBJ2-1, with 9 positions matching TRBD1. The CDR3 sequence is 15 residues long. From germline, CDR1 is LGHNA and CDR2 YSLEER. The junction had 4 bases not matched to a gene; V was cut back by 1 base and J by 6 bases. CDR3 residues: CASSQGDRVRNEQFF. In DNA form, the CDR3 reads TGCGCCAGCAGCCAAGGGGACAGGGTCCGCAATGAGCAGTTCTTC.

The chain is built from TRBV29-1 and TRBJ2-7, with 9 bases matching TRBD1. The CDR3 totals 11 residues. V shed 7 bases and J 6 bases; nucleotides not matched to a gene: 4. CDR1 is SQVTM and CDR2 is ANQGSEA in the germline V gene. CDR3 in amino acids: CSATTGGEQYF. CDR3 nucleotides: TGCAGCGCCACGACAGGGGGCGAGCAGTACTTC.

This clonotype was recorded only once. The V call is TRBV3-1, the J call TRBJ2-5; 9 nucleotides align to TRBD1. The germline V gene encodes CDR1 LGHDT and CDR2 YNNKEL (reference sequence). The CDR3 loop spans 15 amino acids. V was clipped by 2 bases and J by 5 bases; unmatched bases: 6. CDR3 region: CASSQNTGGPETQYF. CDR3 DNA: TGTGCCAGCAGCCAAAACACAGGGGGCCCGGAGACCCAGTACTTC.

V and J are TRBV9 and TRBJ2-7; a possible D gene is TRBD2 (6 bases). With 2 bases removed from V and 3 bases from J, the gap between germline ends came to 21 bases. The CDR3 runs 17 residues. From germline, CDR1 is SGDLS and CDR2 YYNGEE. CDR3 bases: TGTGCCAGCAGCGTGTCCGAAGGGCGCAGCGGGCGCTACGAGCAGTACTTC. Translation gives CASSVSEGRSGRYEQYF.

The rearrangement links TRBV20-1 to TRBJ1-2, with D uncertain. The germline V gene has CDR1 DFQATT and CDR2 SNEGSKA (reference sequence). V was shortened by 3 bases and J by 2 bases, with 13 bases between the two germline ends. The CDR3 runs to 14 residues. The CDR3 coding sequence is TGCAGTGCTAGTTCTCTGGGCAGGAACTATGGCTACACCTTC. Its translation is CSASSLGRNYGYTF.